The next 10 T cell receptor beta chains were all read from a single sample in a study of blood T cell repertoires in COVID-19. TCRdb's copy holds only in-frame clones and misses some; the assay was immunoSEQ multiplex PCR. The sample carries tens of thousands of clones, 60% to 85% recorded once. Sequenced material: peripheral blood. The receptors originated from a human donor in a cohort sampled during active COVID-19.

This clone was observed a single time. The CDR3 region has the DNA TGTGCCAGCAAAGCCCTAGCGGGAGGCAAAGATACGCAGTATTTT. Protein: CASKALAGGKDTQYF. The chain carries TRBV28 and TRBJ2-3; 11 bases fit TRBD2. J was trimmed by 5 bases and V by 7 bases; bases with no gene match: 8. From germline, CDR1 is MDHEN and CDR2 SYDVKM. The CDR3 runs 15 residues.

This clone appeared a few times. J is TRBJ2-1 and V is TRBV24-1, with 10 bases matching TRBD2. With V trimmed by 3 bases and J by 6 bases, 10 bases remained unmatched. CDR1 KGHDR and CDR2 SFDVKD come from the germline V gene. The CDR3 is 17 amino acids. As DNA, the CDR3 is TGTGCCACCAGTGATCCCTTAGCGGGGGGCCGATTCAATGAGCAGTTCTTC. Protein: CATSDPLAGGRFNEQFF.

The CDR3 DNA follows: TGTGCCAGCAGTTCGGTCCCAGATACGCAGTATTTT. Its protein product is CASSSVPDTQYF. V is TRBV28 and J is TRBJ2-3; D gene uncertain. Per the germline V gene, CDR1 is MDHEN and CDR2 is SYDVKM. The length of the CDR3 is 12 residues. V gave up 4 bases and J gave up 4 bases, with 6 bases separating them. The entire variable domain, with the rest obtained from reference TRBV28 and TRBJ2-3, is as follows: DVKVTQSSRYLVKRTGEKVFLECVQDMDHENMFWYRQDPGLGLRLIYFSYDVKMKEKGDIPEGYSVSREKKERFSLILESASTNQTSMYLCASSSVPDTQYFGPGTRLTVL.

CDR3 sequence reads: CASSQLAGGSYEQYF. In DNA form, the CDR3 reads TGTGCCAGCAGCCAACTAGCGGGAGGGTCCTACGAGCAGTACTTC. J is TRBJ2-7 and V is TRBV2; 13 positions agree with TRBD2. The CDR3 is 15 amino acids. The germline gives CDR1 SNHLY, CDR2 FYNNEI. After removal of 6 bases from V and 1 base from J, the junction contained 3 bases not matched to a gene. The full variable domain, its missing parts supplied by reference TRBV2 and TRBJ2-7, is EPEVTQTPSHQVTQMGQEVILRCVPISNHLYFYWYRQILGQKVEFLVSFYNNEISEKSEIFDDQFSVERPDGSNFTLKIRSTKLEDSAMYFCASSQLAGGSYEQYFGPGTRLTVT.

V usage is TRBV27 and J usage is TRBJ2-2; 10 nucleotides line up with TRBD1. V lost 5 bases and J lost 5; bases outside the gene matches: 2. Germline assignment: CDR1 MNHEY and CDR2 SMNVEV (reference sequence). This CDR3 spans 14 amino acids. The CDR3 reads CASSTGQGTGELFF. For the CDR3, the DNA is TGTGCCAGCAGTACGGGACAGGGGACCGGGGAGCTGTTTTTT.

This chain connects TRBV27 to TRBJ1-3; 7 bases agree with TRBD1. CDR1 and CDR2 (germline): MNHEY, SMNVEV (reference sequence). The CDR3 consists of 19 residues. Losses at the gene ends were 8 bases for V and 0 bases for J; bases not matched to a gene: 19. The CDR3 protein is CASRTGTEAPIISGNTIYF. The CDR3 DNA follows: TGTGCCAGCCGGACCGGGACAGAGGCCCCAATTATCTCTGGAAACACCATATATTTT.

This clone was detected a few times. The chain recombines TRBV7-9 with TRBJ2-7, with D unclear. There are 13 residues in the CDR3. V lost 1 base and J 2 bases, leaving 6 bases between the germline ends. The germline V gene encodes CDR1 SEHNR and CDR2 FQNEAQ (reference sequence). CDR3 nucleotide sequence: TGTGCCAGCAGCTTAGGTCACACCTACGAGCAGTACTTC. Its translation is CASSLGHTYEQYF.

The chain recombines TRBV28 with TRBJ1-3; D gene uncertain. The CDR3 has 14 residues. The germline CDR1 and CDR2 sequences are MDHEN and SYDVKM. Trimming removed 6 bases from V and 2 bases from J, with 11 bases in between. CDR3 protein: CASRPREAGNTIYF. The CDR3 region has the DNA TGTGCCAGCAGACCCCGGGAGGCTGGAAACACCATATATTTT.

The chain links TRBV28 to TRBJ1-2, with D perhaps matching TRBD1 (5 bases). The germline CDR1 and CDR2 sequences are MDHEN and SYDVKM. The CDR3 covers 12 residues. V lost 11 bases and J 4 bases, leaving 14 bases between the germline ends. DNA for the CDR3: TGTGCCGGGTGGGGCCTCGGCTATGGCTACACCTTC. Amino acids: CAGWGLGYGYTF.

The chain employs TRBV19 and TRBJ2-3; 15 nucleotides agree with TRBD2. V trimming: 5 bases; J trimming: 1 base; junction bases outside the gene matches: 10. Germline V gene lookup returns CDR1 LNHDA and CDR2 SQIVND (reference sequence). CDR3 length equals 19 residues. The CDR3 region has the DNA TGTGCCAGTAGTTTCACTGGACTAGCGGGAGGGCCTGGCACAGATACGCAGTATTTT. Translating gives CASSFTGLAGGPGTDTQYF.